This T cell receptor beta chain emerged from a study of CD8 T cells in ankylosing spondylitis. Findings of the study overall: Some motif variants had been reported before (in reactive arthritis synovial fluid and blood). Made up of roughly 8 highly homologous variants, a TCR beta motif appeared characteristic of ankylosing spondylitis blood. Clones linked to disease were reported to show significant enrichment in matched ankylosing spondylitis synovial fluid.

Points on this clonotype: The antigen is not known.

In making TCR beta libraries, quantitative 5'-RACE with molecular barcodes was used. One entry per CDR3 protein results from TCRdb running MiXCR on the 5' RACE reads. The sample records 200,000 to 300,000 distinct CDR3 sequences, around 25% being singletons. The CDR3 covers 17 residues. Looked up from germline, CDR1 is SGHTA and CDR2 is FQGNSA. V gave up 2 bases and J gave up 3 bases; unmatched junction bases: 8. The sequence came from a male donor with ankylosing spondylitis or in good health (not recorded which). Sequenced sample: blood, either unsorted or a sorted T cell fraction (not recorded which). This chain uses TRBV7-2 with TRBJ2-5; 11 nucleotides agree with TRBD2. Here the CDR3 reads CASSLSWTSGLKETQYF. The CDR3 DNA follows: TGTGCCAGCAGCTTATCCTGGACTAGCGGGCTAAAAGAGACCCAGTACTTC.